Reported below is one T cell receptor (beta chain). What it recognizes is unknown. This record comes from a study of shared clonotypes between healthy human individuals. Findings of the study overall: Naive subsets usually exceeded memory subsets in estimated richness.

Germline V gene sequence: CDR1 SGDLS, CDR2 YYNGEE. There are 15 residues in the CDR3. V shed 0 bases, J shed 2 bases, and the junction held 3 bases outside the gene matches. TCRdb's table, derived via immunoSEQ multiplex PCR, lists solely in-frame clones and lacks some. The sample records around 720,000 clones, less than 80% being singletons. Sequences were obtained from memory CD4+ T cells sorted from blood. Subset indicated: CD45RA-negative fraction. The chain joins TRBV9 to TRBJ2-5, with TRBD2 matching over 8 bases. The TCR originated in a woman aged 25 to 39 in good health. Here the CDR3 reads CASSVVASGQETQYF. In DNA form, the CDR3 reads TGTGCCAGCAGCGTAGTAGCTAGCGGGCAAGAGACCCAGTACTTC. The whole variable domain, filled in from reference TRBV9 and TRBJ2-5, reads DSGVTQTPKHLITATGQRVTLRCSPRSGDLSVYWYQQSLDQGLQFLIQYYNGEERAKGNILERFSAQQFPDLHSELNLSSLELGDSALYFCASSVVASGQETQYFGPGTRLLVL.